This paragraph covers one T cell receptor beta chain sequence. Germline CDR1 reads LNHNV; CDR2 reads YYDKDF (reference sequence). Trimming took off 5 bases at V and 2 bases at J, with 10 bases between the two ends. The CDR3 has 14 residues. The sample originates from a study of T cell clones after liver transplantation. Data came from immunoSEQ multiplex PCR; TCRdb stores just in-frame clones and leaves some out. The data hold roughly 100,000 clones, with approximately 79% observed a single time. The source of this sequence is a human patient who received a liver transplant. Some T cells here may be from the graft donor. The genes are TRBV15 and TRBJ1-5; possibly TRBD1 for D (5 bases). The source was CD4+ T cells from blood, collected around 44 months after liver transplant. The CDR3 reads CATSGGNRNQPQHF. The CDR3 bases are TGTGCCACCAGCGGGGGGAACCGCAATCAGCCCCAGCATTTT.